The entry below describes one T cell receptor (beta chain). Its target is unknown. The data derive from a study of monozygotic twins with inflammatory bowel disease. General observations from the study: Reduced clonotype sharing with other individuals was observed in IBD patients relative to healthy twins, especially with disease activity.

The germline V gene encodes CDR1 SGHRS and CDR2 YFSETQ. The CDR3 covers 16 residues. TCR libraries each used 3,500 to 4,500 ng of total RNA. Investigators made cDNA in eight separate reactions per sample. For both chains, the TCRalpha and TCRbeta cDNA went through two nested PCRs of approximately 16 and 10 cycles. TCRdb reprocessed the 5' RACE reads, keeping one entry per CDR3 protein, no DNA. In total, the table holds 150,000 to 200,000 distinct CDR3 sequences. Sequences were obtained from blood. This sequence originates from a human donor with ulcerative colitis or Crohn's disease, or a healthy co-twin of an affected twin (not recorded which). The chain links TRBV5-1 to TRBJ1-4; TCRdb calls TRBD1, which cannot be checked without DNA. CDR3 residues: CASSLKRTGANEKLFF.